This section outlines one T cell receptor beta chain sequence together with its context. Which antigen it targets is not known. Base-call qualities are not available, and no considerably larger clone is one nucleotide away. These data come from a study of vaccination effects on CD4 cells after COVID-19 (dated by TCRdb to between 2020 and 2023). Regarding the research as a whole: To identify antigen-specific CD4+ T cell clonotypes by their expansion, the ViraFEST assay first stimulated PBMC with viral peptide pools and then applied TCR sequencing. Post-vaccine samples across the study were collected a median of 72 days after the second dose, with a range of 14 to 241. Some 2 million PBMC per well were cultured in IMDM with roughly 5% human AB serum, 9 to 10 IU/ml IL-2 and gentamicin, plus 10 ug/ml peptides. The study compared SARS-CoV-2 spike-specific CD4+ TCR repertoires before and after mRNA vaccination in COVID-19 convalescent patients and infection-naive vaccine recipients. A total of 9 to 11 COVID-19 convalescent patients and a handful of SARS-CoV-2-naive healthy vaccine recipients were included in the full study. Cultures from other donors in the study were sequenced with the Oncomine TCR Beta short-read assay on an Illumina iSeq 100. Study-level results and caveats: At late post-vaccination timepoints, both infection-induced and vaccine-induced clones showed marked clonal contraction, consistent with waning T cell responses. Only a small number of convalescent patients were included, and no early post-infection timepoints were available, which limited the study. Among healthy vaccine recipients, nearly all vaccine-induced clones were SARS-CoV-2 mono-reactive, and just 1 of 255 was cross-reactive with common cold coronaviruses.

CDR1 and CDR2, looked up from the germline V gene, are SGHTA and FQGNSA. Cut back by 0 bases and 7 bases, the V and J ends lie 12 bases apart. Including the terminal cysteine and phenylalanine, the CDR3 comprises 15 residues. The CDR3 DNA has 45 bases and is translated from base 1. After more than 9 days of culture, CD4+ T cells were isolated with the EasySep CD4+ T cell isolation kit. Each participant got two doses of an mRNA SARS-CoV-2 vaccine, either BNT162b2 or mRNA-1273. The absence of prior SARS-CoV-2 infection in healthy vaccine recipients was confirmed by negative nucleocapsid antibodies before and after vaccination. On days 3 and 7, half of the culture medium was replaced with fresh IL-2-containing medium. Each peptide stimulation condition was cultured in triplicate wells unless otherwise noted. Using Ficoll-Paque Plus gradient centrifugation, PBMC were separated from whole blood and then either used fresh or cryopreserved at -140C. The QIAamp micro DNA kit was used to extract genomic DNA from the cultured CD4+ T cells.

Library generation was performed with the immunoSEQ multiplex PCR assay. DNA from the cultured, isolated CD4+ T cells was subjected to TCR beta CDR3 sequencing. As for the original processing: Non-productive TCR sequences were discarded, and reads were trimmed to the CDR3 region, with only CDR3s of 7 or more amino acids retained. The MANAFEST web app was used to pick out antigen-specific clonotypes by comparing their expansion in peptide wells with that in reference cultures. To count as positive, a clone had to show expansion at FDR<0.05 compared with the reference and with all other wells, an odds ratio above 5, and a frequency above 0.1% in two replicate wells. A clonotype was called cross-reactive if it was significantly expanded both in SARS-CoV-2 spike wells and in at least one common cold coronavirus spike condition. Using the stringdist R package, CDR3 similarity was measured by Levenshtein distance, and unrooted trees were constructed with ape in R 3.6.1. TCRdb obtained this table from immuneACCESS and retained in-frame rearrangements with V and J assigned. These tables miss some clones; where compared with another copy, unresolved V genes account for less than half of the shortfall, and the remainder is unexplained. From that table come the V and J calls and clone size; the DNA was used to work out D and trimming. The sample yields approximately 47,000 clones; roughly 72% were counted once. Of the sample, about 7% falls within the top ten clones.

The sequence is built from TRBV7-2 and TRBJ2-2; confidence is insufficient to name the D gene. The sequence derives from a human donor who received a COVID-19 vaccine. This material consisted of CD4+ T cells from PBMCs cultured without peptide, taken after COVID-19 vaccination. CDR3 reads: CASSLAGFLNGELFF. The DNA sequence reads TGTGCCAGCAGCTTAGCCGGGTTCCTCAACGGGGAGCTGTTTTTT.